Below, 31 T cell receptor beta chains from the same sample are listed, as sequenced in a study of control samples from healthy donors and cancer patients. Profiling relied on immunoSEQ multiplex PCR, and the TCRdb table lists in-frame clones only, not all of them. The sample lists about 160,000 clones, approximately 94% occurring once. The sequencing input was blood. The origin of the receptors is a man younger than 30 in good health.

This clone was picked up one time. The chain joins TRBV21-1 to TRBJ2-5; the table gives TRBD2 as D, unverified against the DNA. TRBV21-1 is a pseudogene. The CDR3 runs to 16 residues. The CDR3 spells CASSVRGGGSGKTQYF. The CDR3 DNA follows: TGTGCCAGCAGCGTCCGTGGCGGGGGTAGTGGTAAGACCCAGTACTTC.

This rearrangement joins TRBV7-2 to TRBJ1-4; 7 bases match TRBD1. The germline V gene encodes CDR1 SGHTA and CDR2 FQGNSA. This CDR3 has 15 residues. The V and J ends lost 5 bases and 8 bases, in that order; junction bases with no gene match: 11. The CDR3 DNA is TGTGCCAGCAGCCAGACAAAACAGGGGAAGGAAAAACTGTTTTTT. Translating gives CASSQTKQGKEKLFF.

The V gene is TRBV19, the J gene TRBJ2-1, with no clear D. V lost 1 base to trimming and J lost 8 bases, with 18 bases between them. This CDR3 spans 16 amino acids. From germline, CDR1 is LNHDA and CDR2 SQIVND (reference sequence). The CDR3 loop reads CASSIVSNRYNDEQFF. The CDR3 DNA is TGTGCCAGTAGTATAGTTTCGAACCGCTACAACGATGAGCAGTTCTTC.

This clone was recorded many times. The gene calls are TRBV6-5 and TRBJ1-2; D is uncertain. The CDR3 runs to 15 residues. Germline loops: CDR1 MNHEY, CDR2 SVGAGI. With 6 bases removed from V and 7 bases from J, the gap between germline ends came to 21 bases. This CDR3 reads CASSVRTYGEGGYTF. The CDR3 DNA follows: TGTGCCAGCAGCGTTCGGACTTACGGCGAGGGTGGCTACACCTTC.

The CDR3 sequence: CASSLEGWDRDTEQFF. The CDR3 nucleotides read TGTGCCAGCAGCTTAGAGGGCTGGGACAGGGATACTGAGCAGTTCTTC. V and J are TRBV11-3 and TRBJ2-1, with 9 bases identical to TRBD1. The germline V gene encodes CDR1 SGHNT and CDR2 YENEEA. This CDR3 is built from 16 residues. Trimming cost V 0 bases and J 9 bases; bases outside gene matches: 9.

Here the CDR3 reads CASSSGSGRSTGELFF. In DNA form, the CDR3 reads TGTGCCAGCAGCTCAGGGAGCGGACGGAGCACCGGGGAGCTGTTTTTT. This rearrangement joins TRBV5-4 to TRBJ2-2; D assignment may be TRBD1 or TRBD2 (5 bases each). The CDR3 is 16 amino acids. The germline V gene encodes CDR1 SGHNT and CDR2 YYREEE (reference sequence). V lost 3 bases, J lost 4 bases, and 16 bases lay in between.

The chain uses TRBV13 and TRBJ2-1, with no clear D. This CDR3 has 19 amino acids. V lost 0 bases to trimming and J lost 7 bases, with 25 bases between them. Per germline, CDR1 PRHDT and CDR2 FYEKMQ (reference sequence). The CDR3 DNA reads as TGTGCCAGCAGCTTAGGGACGCCAGGATCCAGCCCTACGTTTAATGAGCAGTTCTTC. It is translated as CASSLGTPGSSPTFNEQFF.

V and J are TRBV7-9 and TRBJ1-2, with D possibly matching TRBD1 (5 bases). The V end was cut by 5 bases, the J end by 3 bases, with 10 bases between. In germline, CDR1 is SEHNR, CDR2 FQNEAQ (reference sequence). The CDR3 has 13 amino acids. DNA for the CDR3: TGTGCCAGCAGCAAGGGACGGGACTATGGCTACACCTTC. Translated, it gives CASSKGRDYGYTF.

The V gene is TRBV7-9, the J gene TRBJ1-3, with D unclear. Germline V CDR1 and CDR2: SEHNR, FQNEAQ (reference sequence). V was clipped by 2 bases and J by 0 bases, with 11 bases between them. There are 16 residues in the CDR3. CDR3 sequence reads: CASSLSNRVSGNTIYF. As DNA, the CDR3 is TGTGCCAGCAGCTTAAGTAATCGGGTCTCTGGAAACACCATATATTTT.

This chain uses TRBV18 with TRBJ1-4, with unresolved D. The V end lost 3 bases, the J end lost 10 bases, and 18 bases lay between the germline ends. This CDR3 spans 15 amino acids. The germline gives CDR1 KGHSH, CDR2 LQKENI. CDR3 loop: CASSPGGVNGGKLFF. The CDR3 nucleotides read TGTGCCAGCTCACCGGGAGGAGTAAACGGTGGAAAACTGTTTTTT.

Only a few counts were recorded for this clone. V gene TRBV28 combines with J gene TRBJ1-3, with D perhaps TRBD1 (5 bases). Trimming cost V 7 bases and J 2 bases, with 18 bases left between them. There are 16 residues in the CDR3. Germline V gene data show CDR1 as MDHEN and CDR2 as SYDVKM. CDR3 loop: CASTPTGGFTGNTIYF. The CDR3 bases are TGTGCCAGCACCCCGACGGGGGGATTTACTGGAAACACCATATATTTT.

The V gene is TRBV5-4, the J gene TRBJ1-2; no clear D gene. The ends were cut back, 1 base at V and 3 bases at J, with 16 bases in the middle. The CDR3 length is 16 residues. From germline, CDR1 is SGHNT and CDR2 YYREEE (reference sequence). The CDR3 bases are TGTGCCAGCAGCTTGCGATCCGGAGCGACGGACTATGGCTACACCTTC. Its translation is CASSLRSGATDYGYTF.

This rearrangement joins TRBV11-1 to TRBJ2-7; a possible D gene is TRBD2 (6 bases). The germline gives CDR1 SGHAT, CDR2 FQDESV (reference sequence). CDR3 size: 14 residues. Trimming left V 1 base short and J 4 bases short, with 11 bases between. CDR3 residues: CASSLGRGGYEQYF. The DNA of the CDR3 is TGTGCCAGCAGCTTAGGGAGGGGAGGATACGAGCAGTACTTC.

The chain uses TRBV18 and TRBJ1-2; no clear D. V lost 6 bases and J lost 3, with 11 bases in between. The germline V gene has CDR1 KGHSH and CDR2 LQKENI. This CDR3 region has 13 residues. The CDR3 reads CASSEREYYGYTF. The CDR3 coding sequence is TGTGCCAGCTCCGAGCGGGAGTACTATGGCTACACCTTC.

The rearrangement uses TRBV10-3 and TRBJ2-7; TRBD1 agrees at 9 bases. Per the germline V gene, CDR1 is ENHRY and CDR2 is SYGVKD. The CDR3 runs 14 residues. Trimming took 6 bases from V and 5 from J; bases not matched to a gene: 8. The CDR3 DNA follows: TGTGCCATCAGGGGGGACAGGGAGCTGGACGAGCAGTACTTC. The encoded protein is CAIRGDRELDEQYF.

The J gene is TRBJ1-5, the V gene TRBV13; TRBD1 might be the D (5 bases). V dropped 4 bases and J dropped 2 bases, with 18 bases sitting between them. This CDR3 has 17 residues. Germline assignment: CDR1 PRHDT and CDR2 FYEKMQ (reference sequence). The CDR3, as DNA: TGTGCCAGCAGCTCCTTCGGTGGGGGGAATGGCAATCAGCCCCAGCATTTT. Translation gives CASSSFGGGNGNQPQHF.

The V call is TRBV10-1, the J call TRBJ1-2, with 9 bases lining up with TRBD1. V shed 3 bases and J 7 bases; nucleotides not matched to a gene: 9. The germline gives CDR1 WNHNN, CDR2 SYGVQD (reference sequence). The CDR3 is 15 residues long. Here the CDR3 DNA reads TGCGCCAGCAGTGACACGAAGACAGGGGGTAGTGGCTACACCTTC. It encodes CASSDTKTGGSGYTF.

The chain employs TRBV3-1 (or the pseudogene TRBV3-2) and TRBJ2-3; the D is unclear. V lost 1 base to trimming and J lost 4 bases, with 9 bases between them. CDR3 length equals 14 residues. CDR1 is LGHDT and CDR2 is YNNKEL in the germline V gene (reference sequence). Written as DNA, the CDR3 is TGTGCCAGCAGCCAAGTCTGGGCCCCAGATACGCAGTATTTT. Translated: CASSQVWAPDTQYF.

Written as DNA, the CDR3 is TGTGCCAGTATTAAGACTAGCGGGGGCCGCACAGATACGCAGTATTTT. It encodes CASIKTSGGRTDTQYF. This rearrangement joins TRBV19 to TRBJ2-3; 12 bases match TRBD2. The CDR3 contains 16 residues. Germline CDR1 LNHDA, CDR2 SQIVND (reference sequence). V was pared by 7 bases and J by 1 base, with 6 bases of the junction left unmatched. Variable domain in full (rest from reference TRBV19 and TRBJ2-3): DGGITQSPKYLFRKEGQNVTLSCEQNLNHDAMYWYRQDPGQGLRLIYYSQIVNDFQKGDIAEGYSVSREKKESFPLTVTSAQKNPTAFYLCASIKTSGGRTDTQYFGPGTRLTVL.

This sequence joins TRBV28 and TRBJ1-2; possibly TRBD1 for D (5 bases). V was pared by 6 bases and J by 6 bases, with 20 bases between. The V gene's germline CDR1 is MDHEN and CDR2 SYDVKM. CDR3 length: 15 amino acids. As DNA, the CDR3 is TGTGCCAGCAGCCAAGGCGGGGGTAGGGTGCATGGCTACACCTTC. Protein sequence: CASSQGGGRVHGYTF.

The J gene is TRBJ1-6, the V gene TRBV28; 9 bases are shared with TRBD1. From germline, CDR1 is MDHEN and CDR2 SYDVKM. With 4 bases clipped from V and 7 bases from J, the junction kept 8 bases outside the gene matches. The CDR3 is 16 amino acids. The CDR3 bases are TGTGCCAGCAGTTACGGGACAGGGATAGGAAATTCACCCCTCCACTTT. Translation gives CASSYGTGIGNSPLHF.

This clone was picked up one time. The rearrangement joins TRBV19 to TRBJ1-1; D call uncertain. The length of the CDR3 is 18 residues. In germline, CDR1 is LNHDA, CDR2 SQIVND (reference sequence). Between the trimmed V and J ends, which lost 1 base and 5 bases, there was a span of 23 bases. The CDR3 coding sequence is TGTGCCAGTAGTATAGTGGCGGCGGTATTGTCTCCAAAGACTGAAGCTTTCTTT. Its protein is CASSIVAAVLSPKTEAFF.

This rearrangement joins TRBV27 to TRBJ2-3; D is possibly TRBD2 (5 bases). CDR1 and CDR2 from the germline V gene are MNHEY and SMNVEV (reference sequence). Trimming took off 5 bases at V and 2 bases at J, with 17 bases between the two ends. The CDR3 is made up of 16 amino acids. The CDR3 nucleotides are TGTGCCAGCAGTCCCCTCGGACTTACCAACACAGATACGCAGTATTTT. As protein: CASSPLGLTNTDTQYF.

V and J are TRBV13 and TRBJ2-7; D ambiguous. This CDR3 is 16 amino acids long. Germline V gene data show CDR1 as PRHDT and CDR2 as FYEKMQ (reference sequence). V lost 4 bases and J 4 bases, leaving 20 bases between the germline ends. The CDR3 loop reads CASSSFLRVPLYEQYF. CDR3 sequence (DNA): TGTGCCAGCAGCTCCTTTTTACGAGTCCCCTTATACGAGCAGTACTTC.

V gene TRBV11-3 combines with J gene TRBJ1-1, with TRBD1 matching over 7 bases. With 4 bases clipped from V and 0 bases from J, the junction kept 8 bases outside the gene matches. This CDR3 contains 16 residues. Germline V gene sequence: CDR1 SGHNT, CDR2 YENEEA. The CDR3 sequence is CASSYRGEGMNTEAFF. The DNA of the CDR3 is TGTGCCAGCAGCTACAGGGGTGAGGGGATGAACACTGAAGCTTTCTTT.

This clone was recorded only once. The V gene is TRBV6-6, the J gene TRBJ1-2; no reliable D call. The CDR3 loop spans 11 amino acids. CDR1 is MNHNY and CDR2 is SVGAGI in the germline V gene (reference sequence). V dropped 2 bases and J dropped 4 bases, with 2 bases sitting between them. This CDR3 is CASSYSYGYTF. The CDR3 nucleotides read TGTGCCAGCAGTTACAGCTATGGCTACACCTTC.

In its sample, this clone is medium-sized. The rearrangement uses TRBV13 and TRBJ2-1; the match to TRBD1 covers 7 bases. From germline, CDR1 is PRHDT and CDR2 FYEKMQ (reference sequence). The CDR3 loop spans 13 amino acids. The ends lost 2 bases at V and 8 bases at J; junction bases unmatched: 3. The chain's CDR3 is CASSLYRGDEQFF. As DNA, the CDR3 is TGTGCCAGCAGCTTATACAGGGGCGATGAGCAGTTCTTC. The whole variable domain, remainder taken from reference TRBV13 and TRBJ2-1, is AAGVIQSPRHLIKEKRETATLKCYPIPRHDTVYWYQQGPGQDPQFLISFYEKMQSDKGSIPDRFSAQQFSDYHSELNMSSLELGDSALYFCASSLYRGDEQFFGPGTRLTVL.

V and J are TRBV5-6 and TRBJ1-1; 8 nucleotides match TRBD1. This CDR3 has 17 residues. V gave up 1 base and J gave up 0 bases; unmatched junction bases: 8. Germline CDR1 is SGHDT and CDR2 is YYEEEE. CDR3 residues: CASSLSQGAGMNTEAFF. DNA of the CDR3: TGTGCCAGCAGCTTGTCGCAGGGGGCGGGTATGAACACTGAAGCTTTCTTT.

The chain is built from TRBV6-5 and TRBJ2-1; TRBD1 is a possible D gene (6 bases). The CDR3 is 13 residues long. V dropped 5 bases and J dropped 4 bases, with 9 bases sitting between them. Germline V CDR1 and CDR2: MNHEY, SVGAGI. The CDR3 DNA reads as TGTGCCAGCAGTCGAGGGGGTTACAATGAGCAGTTCTTC. Amino acid sequence: CASSRGGYNEQFF.

The sample holds one count of this clone. For the CDR3, the DNA is TGCGCCAGCAGCCAAGTTCCGGGACAGGGGTACACTGAAGCTTTCTTT. This translates into CASSQVPGQGYTEAFF. The chain couples TRBV4-3 to TRBJ1-1, with TRBD1 matching 10 bases. There are 16 residues in the CDR3. V shed 1 base and J 3 bases; nucleotides not matched to a gene: 5. CDR1 and CDR2 from the germline V gene are LGHNA and YSLEER.

Note on this clone: Other DNA variants within this sample encode the same CDR3. In DNA, the CDR3 is TGTGCCAGCAGTTTGGACGGGACCCTTGACACTGAAGCTTTCTTT. Amino acids: CASSLDGTLDTEAFF. The V call is TRBV27, the J call TRBJ1-1; maybe TRBD1 (5 bases). The V gene lost 3 bases and the J gene lost 3 bases, with 14 bases spanning the gap. CDR3 size: 15 residues. Germline CDR1 reads MNHEY; CDR2 reads SMNVEV (reference sequence).